These T cell receptor beta chains were read from a single sample in a study of blood T cell repertoires in COVID-19. Repertoires were generated with immunoSEQ multiplex PCR, while TCRdb's copy carries only in-frame clones and drops some. There are some 76,000 clones in the sample; approximately 90% occur only once, and just under 0.6% lies in the top ten. What was sequenced was peripheral blood. The receptors come from a man aged 60 to 75 with acute or convalescent COVID-19. CDR3s include the opening cysteine and the closing phenylalanine or tryptophan. D genes are given only for firm matches. A row's size may be missing; if present it is once, few, many or a size class.

j_call d_call clone_size v_call cdr3_nt cdr3_aa
TRBJ2-1 NA NA TRBV30 TGTGCCTGGAGGGGGCAAGGGAATGAGCAGTTCTTC CAWRGQGNEQFF
TRBJ2-3 TRBD2 NA TRBV5-1 TGCGCCAGCAGCTTAGCGGGGGGTAGCACAGATACGCAGTATTTT CASSLAGGSTDTQYF
TRBJ1-2 NA NA TRBV5-6 TGTGCCAGCAGCCTAGATACCGGCTACACCTTC CASSLDTGYTF
TRBJ2-3 NA NA TRBV5-4 TGTGCCAGCAGCTTGGCCGGGACAGATACGCAGTATTTT CASSLAGTDTQYF
TRBJ2-2 TRBD2 NA TRBV11-3 TGTGCCAGCAGCCTGGGACTAGCGGGGGGGCAGACCGGGGAGCTGTTTTTT CASSLGLAGGQTGELFF
TRBJ1-2 TRBD1 few TRBV30 TGTGCCTGGAGTTTAACGACAGGGGGCGCGGGAGCGGATGGCTACACCTTC CAWSLTTGGAGADGYTF
TRBJ2-7 TRBD1 NA TRBV3-1/TRBV3-2 TGTGCCAGCAGCCCAACAGGGGGTTACGAGCAGTACTTC CASSPTGGYEQYF
TRBJ2-5 TRBD2 NA TRBV3-1/TRBV3-2 TGTGCCAGCAGCCAAGTTTCGGGACTAGCGGGCACTCAAGAGACCCAGTACTTC CASSQVSGLAGTQETQYF
TRBJ1-2 NA NA TRBV10-2 TGCGCCAGCAGTCTCGGACAGACGTTTGGCTATGGCTACACCTTC CASSLGQTFGYGYTF
TRBJ2-2 NA NA TRBV19 TGTGCCAGTAGTGGGTTAGCTCACACCGGGGAGCTGTTTTTT CASSGLAHTGELFF
TRBJ2-1 NA NA TRBV5-1 TGCGCCAGCAGCGCGGGCCTGGATAATGAGCAGTTCTTC CASSAGLDNEQFF
TRBJ2-4 TRBD1 once TRBV4-1 TGCGCCAGCAGCCGGATACAGGGGGCGGAGGCCAAAAACATTCAGTACTTC CASSRIQGAEAKNIQYF